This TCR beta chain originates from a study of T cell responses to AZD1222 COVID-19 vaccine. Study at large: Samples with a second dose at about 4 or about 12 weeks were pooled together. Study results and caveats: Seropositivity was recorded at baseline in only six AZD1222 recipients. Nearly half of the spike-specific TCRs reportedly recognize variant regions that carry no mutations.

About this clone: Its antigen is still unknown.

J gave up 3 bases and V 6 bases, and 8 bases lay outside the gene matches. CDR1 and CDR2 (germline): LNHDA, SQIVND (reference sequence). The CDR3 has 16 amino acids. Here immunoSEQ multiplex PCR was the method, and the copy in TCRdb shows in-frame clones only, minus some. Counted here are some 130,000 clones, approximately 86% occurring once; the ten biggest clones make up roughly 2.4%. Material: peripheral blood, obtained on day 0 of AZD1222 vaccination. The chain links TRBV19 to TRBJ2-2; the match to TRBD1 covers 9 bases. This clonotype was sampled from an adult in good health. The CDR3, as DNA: TGTGCCAGTAGGTACCCCGGGACAGGGCACACCGGGGAGCTGTTTTTT. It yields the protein CASRYPGTGHTGELFF.